This T cell receptor (beta chain) originates from a study of PD-1 blockade in mismatch repair-deficient tumors. Across the whole study: Patients had around 12 mismatch repair-deficient cancer types, all previously treated and progressing. The study, taken as a whole, reports: Tumor-resident clones, often undetectable pretreatment in blood, expanded then contracted after pembrolizumab.

Sequencing used immunoSEQ multiplex PCR; TCRdb keeps in-frame clones, though not all of them. Here the sample spans over 20,000 clones, 75% to 85% being singletons. Every patient had mismatch repair deficiency by PCR or immunohistochemistry. A few pembrolizumab responders had their TCRs sequenced. Comments on this clone: The target antigen is unknown.

This CDR3 is built from 18 residues. Germline CDR1 is SEHNR and CDR2 is FQNEAQ (reference sequence). V lost 5 bases and J lost 3, with 24 bases in between. The sample here was peripheral blood, taken 12 weeks after starting pembrolizumab. V usage is TRBV7-9 and J usage is TRBJ2-3; D is unclear. This TCR derives from an adult with mismatch repair-deficient cancer. CDR3 amino acids: CASSGSLDPLGRTDTQYF. In DNA, the CDR3 is TGTGCCAGCAGCGGTAGCCTGGACCCCCTGGGAAGGACAGATACGCAGTATTTT.